This TCR beta chain was sequenced in a study of a mutant IDH1 vaccine in newly diagnosed glioma. Study observations and caveats: Pseudoprogression appeared unlinked to shifts in leading peripheral T cell clonotypes.

In the case of this clone: As yet, its antigen is unknown.

Repertoires were generated with immunoSEQ multiplex PCR, while TCRdb's copy carries only in-frame clones and drops some. The table has about 59,000 clones, more than 85% seen once. The time point denotes: baseline, week 1 (first vaccination visit). Treatment: pre-vaccination baseline after standard-of-care therapy. Germline V gives CDR1 SNHLY, CDR2 FYNNEI. Trimming removed 4 bases from V and 5 bases from J, with 7 bases in between. The CDR3 is 12 residues long. The chain uses TRBV2 and TRBJ2-3; D remains ambiguous. Sequences were derived from PBMCs, sampled from a glioma patient treated with radiotherapy, temozolomide or both. This TCR came from a man in his fifties with glioma. CDR3 protein: CASSAVLDTQYF. DNA of the CDR3: TGTGCCAGCAGTGCTGTACTAGATACGCAGTATTTT.